The text below deals with one TCR beta chain. This record comes from a study of circulating and synovial CD4+ cells in juvenile arthritis. The V gene end was trimmed by 3 bases and the J gene end by 0 bases; junction bases not matched to a gene: 10. Germline loops: CDR1 MGHRA, CDR2 YSYEKL. This CDR3 has 17 residues. Profiled with immunoSEQ multiplex PCR; TCRdb holds only in-frame clones, not every one. This sample has some 33,000 clones; approximately 96% occur once, and the top ten carry around 0.67%. This clonotype was obtained from a human donor with juvenile idiopathic arthritis. Sequenced material: CD4+ T cells from blood. The rearrangement uses TRBV4-1 and TRBJ1-1, with 7 bases lining up with TRBD1. In DNA form, the CDR3 reads TGCGCCAGCAGCCATAAGCCTCTACAGGGGATGAACACTGAAGCTTTCTTT. Protein: CASSHKPLQGMNTEAFF.